The 23 T cell receptor beta chains given below trace back to one sample, sequenced in a study of shared clonotypes between healthy human individuals. The naive CD8 population came from CD45RO-negative cells selected for CCR7, without terminally differentiated effector memory CD45RA+ cells. Clones were read by immunoSEQ multiplex PCR, and TCRdb kept only the in-frame ones, dropping some. The table has about 2.2 million clones, about 92% seen once. Material for sequencing was naive CD8+ T cells from PBMCs. The source is a man younger than 30 in good health. Some clones in this sample may be carry-over from other donors' samples.

The rearrangement joins TRBV7-3 to TRBJ2-1; 11 bases agree with TRBD2. The V gene's germline CDR1 is SGHTA and CDR2 FQGTGA. J lost 5 bases, V lost 2 bases, and 5 bases had no gene match. The CDR3 is made up of 16 amino acids. The CDR3 coding sequence is TGTGCCAGCAGCTTACTAGCGGGAGGCCTCGACAATGAGCAGTTCTTC. This translates into CASSLLAGGLDNEQFF.

The chain uses TRBV27 and TRBJ2-3; 8 bases are shared with TRBD1. V lost 3 bases to trimming and J lost 1 base; unmatched junction nucleotides: 3. This CDR3 is 15 amino acids long. Germline-derived CDR1 and CDR2 are MNHEY and SMNVEV (reference sequence). The CDR3 coding sequence is TGTGCCAGCAGTTTTGTGGGACAGGGCACAGATACGCAGTATTTT. This sequence encodes CASSFVGQGTDTQYF.

This clone was seen a single time. This chain connects TRBV28 to TRBJ1-2; D unresolved. V dropped 6 bases and J dropped 0 bases, with 8 bases sitting between them. This CDR3 contains 13 residues. In germline, CDR1 is MDHEN, CDR2 SYDVKM. CDR3 coding DNA: TGTGCCAGCAGGACCACGCCTAACTATGGCTACACCTTC. Its protein product is CASRTTPNYGYTF.

The gene calls are TRBV4-3 and TRBJ2-7; D is perhaps TRBD2 (6 bases). Germline CDR1 and CDR2: LGHNA and YSLEER. The V end lost 0 bases, the J end lost 3 bases, and 12 bases lay between the germline ends. There are 15 residues in the CDR3. This CDR3 is CASSQEGGTLYEQYF. CDR3 coding DNA: TGCGCCAGCAGCCAAGAGGGGGGAACCCTCTACGAGCAGTACTTC.

The chain carries TRBV2 and TRBJ2-1, with D maybe TRBD2 (7 bases). V lost 1 base and J 3 bases, leaving 34 bases between the germline ends. This CDR3 is built from 23 residues. Germline V lookup: CDR1 SNHLY, CDR2 FYNNEI. CDR3 bases: TGTGCCAGCAGTGAAGTAAGATTTGGGGATGCACAGGGCGGACTAGAGGACTACAATGAGCAGTTCTTC. Translated, it gives CASSEVRFGDAQGGLEDYNEQFF.

This clone appeared once. In nucleotides, the CDR3 is TGTGCCAGCAGCTTGGAGCGGGAGGGCCAGGCCTATGAGCAGTTCTTC. This codes for CASSLEREGQAYEQFF. The V and J genes are TRBV7-8 and TRBJ2-1, with 10 positions matching TRBD2. V was pared by 3 bases and J by 8 bases, with 10 bases of the junction left unmatched. The CDR3 has 16 residues. Germline lookup yields CDR1 SGHVS and CDR2 FQNEAQ.

A remark on this clone: At the DNA level, this CDR3 is encoded by other sequences in the same sample as well. The rearrangement uses TRBV7-9 and TRBJ2-1, with 11 bases matching TRBD2. The ends lost 4 bases at V and 4 bases at J; junction bases unmatched: 6. The CDR3 contains 16 residues. Germline V gene sequence: CDR1 SEHNR, CDR2 FQNEAQ (reference sequence). CDR3 in amino acids: CASSSTTSGAYNEQFF. Here the CDR3 DNA reads TGTGCCAGCAGCTCCACGACTAGCGGGGCTTACAATGAGCAGTTCTTC.

In DNA form, the CDR3 reads TGCAGCGTTACAGGGGACCGCGACAGCCGCTACAATGAGCAGTTCTTC. This translates into CSVTGDRDSRYNEQFF. The chain has TRBV29-1 and TRBJ2-1; 7 nucleotides align to TRBD1. Germline V CDR1 and CDR2: SQVTM, ANQGSEA. The CDR3 extends over 16 amino acids. Trimming at V came to 5 bases and at J to 3 bases, leaving 13 bases not matched to a gene.

A few counts support this clone. This sequence joins TRBV28 and TRBJ1-5; D gene unclear. CDR1 and CDR2 from the germline V gene are MDHEN and SYDVKM. The CDR3 totals 13 residues. The V gene lost 6 bases and the J gene lost 3 bases, with 9 bases spanning the gap. The CDR3 reads CASRNGFNQPQHF. CDR3 DNA sequence: TGTGCCAGCAGGAACGGGTTCAATCAGCCCCAGCATTTT.

The chain recombines TRBV6-5 with TRBJ2-7; D is perhaps TRBD1 (5 bases). The V gene's germline CDR1 is MNHEY and CDR2 SVGAGI. V lost 0 bases to trimming and J lost 6 bases, with 9 bases between them. This CDR3 has 13 amino acids. CDR3 in amino acids: CASSYSWTREQYF. The CDR3 DNA follows: TGTGCCAGCAGTTACTCCTGGACACGCGAGCAGTACTTC.

This chain joins TRBV10-3 and TRBJ2-1, with D tentatively TRBD2 (5 bases). Deletions cut 10 bases from V and 2 bases from J, with 15 bases between. The CDR3 sequence is 14 residues long. The germline V gene has CDR1 ENHRY and CDR2 SYGVKD. CDR3 amino acids: CATSSQSPYNEQFF. The CDR3 region has the DNA TGTGCCACTTCTAGCCAAAGCCCCTACAATGAGCAGTTCTTC.

The V and J genes are TRBV5-1 and TRBJ2-7, with D perhaps being TRBD1 or TRBD2 (5 bases each). CDR3 length: 14 amino acids. Trimming pared 5 bases from V and 2 bases from J, leaving 14 bases between. Germline-derived CDR1 and CDR2 are SGHRS and YFSETQ. The CDR3 DNA sequence: TGCGCCAGCAGGGGGGAGTCGAGGACCTACGAGCAGTACTTC. This gives the protein CASRGESRTYEQYF.

The chain joins TRBV9 to TRBJ1-5; no clear D. Germline V CDR1 and CDR2: SGDLS, YYNGEE. The V gene lost 0 bases and the J gene lost 8 bases, with 15 bases spanning the gap. The CDR3 runs 15 residues. CDR3 DNA: TGTGCCAGCAGCGTAGGGGCGGCTCTATTGGAGCCCCAGCATTTT. It specifies CASSVGAALLEPQHF. The whole variable domain, filled in from reference TRBV9 and TRBJ1-5, reads DSGVTQTPKHLITATGQRVTLRCSPRSGDLSVYWYQQSLDQGLQFLIQYYNGEERAKGNILERFSAQQFPDLHSELNLSSLELGDSALYFCASSVGAALLEPQHFGDGTRLSIL.

Concerning this clone: This sample includes further DNA sequences coding for the same CDR3. The chain combines TRBV7-9 with TRBJ2-7; D gene unclear. Trimming left V 5 bases short and J 2 bases short, with 10 bases between. The CDR3 loop spans 13 amino acids. Germline CDR1 SEHNR, CDR2 FQNEAQ (reference sequence). This chain's CDR3 is CASSPGHTYEQYF. Written as DNA, the CDR3 is TGTGCCAGCAGCCCCGGGCATACCTACGAGCAGTACTTC.

The CDR3 is CASSYEAGQETQYF. The CDR3, as DNA: TGTGCCAGCAGTTACGAGGCGGGTCAAGAGACCCAGTACTTC. The chain has TRBV6-5 and TRBJ2-5; D is possibly TRBD2 (5 bases). The V gene lost 2 bases and the J gene lost 2 bases, with 9 bases spanning the gap. The CDR3 runs 14 residues. Germline CDR1 and CDR2: MNHEY and SVGAGI.

V is TRBV6-5 and J is TRBJ2-5, with 7 nucleotides matching TRBD1. Germline V lookup: CDR1 MNHEY, CDR2 SVGAGI. After removal of 0 bases from V and 1 base from J, the junction contained 5 bases not matched to a gene. The CDR3 loop spans 16 amino acids. DNA for the CDR3: TGTGCCAGCAGTTACTCCGAGACAGGGTCCCAAGAGACCCAGTACTTC. Its protein is CASSYSETGSQETQYF.

The chain couples TRBV6-5 to TRBJ2-6, with D possibly TRBD1 on 5 matching bases. The ends were cut back, 1 base at V and 4 bases at J, with 11 bases in the middle. The germline CDR1 and CDR2 sequences are MNHEY and SVGAGI. This CDR3 spans 16 amino acids. CDR3 protein: CASSYFRVYGANVLTF. The CDR3 coding sequence is TGTGCCAGCAGTTACTTCAGGGTTTACGGGGCCAACGTCCTGACTTTC.

The chain employs TRBV27 and TRBJ2-7; D possibly corresponds to TRBD1 (6 bases). Trimming stripped 3 bases from V and 2 bases from J, with 11 bases between. The CDR3 sequence is 14 residues long. Per germline, CDR1 MNHEY and CDR2 SMNVEV (reference sequence). This CDR3 is CASSLNQGPYEQYF. CDR3 sequence (DNA): TGTGCCAGCAGTTTGAACCAGGGGCCCTACGAGCAGTACTTC.

This sequence joins TRBV7-9 and TRBJ2-7, with D perhaps TRBD1 (6 bases). The CDR3 contains 14 residues. The germline CDR1 and CDR2 sequences are SEHNR and FQNEAQ (reference sequence). Trimming stripped 3 bases from V and 5 bases from J, with 14 bases between. The CDR3 loop reads CASSFVTGSHEQYF. For the CDR3, the DNA is TGTGCCAGCAGCTTTGTGACAGGTTCCCACGAGCAGTACTTC.

The V call is TRBV4-3, the J call TRBJ1-1; D possibly corresponds to TRBD1 (6 bases). From germline, CDR1 is LGHNA and CDR2 YSLEER. Trimming stripped 3 bases from V and 3 bases from J, with 14 bases between. This CDR3 is 15 amino acids long. The CDR3 region is CASSQGDIGDTEAFF. CDR3 DNA sequence: TGCGCCAGCAGCCAGGGGGACATTGGCGACACTGAAGCTTTCTTT.

A note on this clone: The sample contains more than one DNA sequence encoding this CDR3. The V call is TRBV27, the J call TRBJ2-7; 9 bases align to TRBD1. The CDR3 length is 15 residues. The V and J ends lost 3 bases and 4 bases, in that order; junction bases with no gene match: 7. Per germline, CDR1 MNHEY and CDR2 SMNVEV (reference sequence). The CDR3 bases are TGTGCCAGCAGTTTGGTCGGGACAGGGAGGTACGAGCAGTACTTC. Translating it yields CASSLVGTGRYEQYF.

This clone came up once. The chain has TRBV2 and TRBJ2-1; no definite D call. Trimming took 6 bases from V and 5 from J, leaving 8 bases between them. Germline CDR1 reads SNHLY; CDR2 reads FYNNEI. This CDR3 spans 12 amino acids. The CDR3, as DNA: TGTGCCAGCAGAGGAAGACACAATGAGCAGTTCTTC. Encoded protein: CASRGRHNEQFF.

This rearrangement joins TRBV11-2 to TRBJ2-3, with D perhaps TRBD2 (5 bases). The CDR3 has 12 residues. Trimming cost V 3 bases and J 5 bases, with 6 bases left between them. Germline V gene sequence: CDR1 SGHAT, CDR2 FQNNGV. CDR3 coding DNA: TGTGCCAGCAGCTTGAGCGGAGATACGCAGTATTTT. Encoded protein: CASSLSGDTQYF.